This T cell receptor beta chain derives from a study of blood T cell repertoires in COVID-19. Study summary: Specimens from acute and convalescent COVID-19 originated in the United States, Italy and Spain. In each case, the material was cDNA or gDNA derived from T cells, B-cell-depleted T cells, or PBMCs.

Germline CDR1 is SGHRS and CDR2 is YFSETQ. The CDR3 is 15 residues long. Trimming pared 0 bases from V and 4 bases from J, leaving 13 bases between. The authors' processing: Reference gene primers were amplified, and this amplification served to estimate nucleated cell counts. Measured with immunoSEQ multiplex PCR; TCRdb has only the in-frame clones, and not every one. V, J and clone size were drawn from that table, and D and trimming were deduced from the DNA. The sample includes 70,000 or so clones, 85% to 90% of them seen just once. Sample: peripheral blood. The clonotype was recovered from a man in his sixties with acute or convalescent COVID-19. The chain recombines TRBV5-1 with TRBJ2-5, with D perhaps matching TRBD2 (5 bases). CDR3 loop: CASSLAQSGLETQYF. In DNA form, the CDR3 reads TGCGCCAGCAGCTTGGCCCAGTCGGGGTTAGAGACCCAGTACTTC.